This T cell receptor (beta chain) emerged from a study of shared clonotypes between healthy human individuals. Sequencing was performed with immunoSEQ multiplex PCR; in TCRdb, only in-frame clones are kept and a portion is missing. Counted here are 800,000 to 1,200,000 clones, approximately 78% occurring once; the ten biggest clones make up about 0.52%. Trimming removed 2 bases from V and 4 bases from J, with 14 bases in between. The CDR3 has 15 residues. The germline gives CDR1 MDHEN, CDR2 SYDVKM. Input material: memory CD4+ T cells from PBMCs. The subset was: CD45RA-negative fraction. The chain is built from TRBV28 and TRBJ1-2; unclear D gene. The source of this sequence is a man aged 18 to 29 in good health. Some clones in this sample may be carry-over from other donors' samples. Here the CDR3 reads CASSLGRFRGYGYTF. The CDR3 DNA reads as TGTGCCAGCAGTTTAGGGAGATTCAGAGGCTATGGCTACACCTTC.